Below, 21 T cell receptor beta chains from the same sample are listed, as sequenced in a study of T cell responses to AZD1222 COVID-19 vaccine. Clones were sequenced by immunoSEQ multiplex PCR, and TCRdb holds only the in-frame ones, with some missing. The sample has 95,000 to 100,000 clones; approximately 87% are singletons. The source material was peripheral blood, sampled on day 0 of AZD1222 vaccination. These receptors came from an adult in good health.

This clone has a single count. This chain joins TRBV28 and TRBJ1-5; 7 bases map to TRBD1. The germline V gene has CDR1 MDHEN and CDR2 SYDVKM. Trimming at V came to 7 bases and at J to 4 bases, leaving 4 bases not matched to a gene. This CDR3 is built from 13 residues. The CDR3 here is CASNPGGNQPQHF. The CDR3 DNA sequence: TGTGCCAGCAACCCAGGGGGAAATCAGCCCCAGCATTTT. Complete variable domain (other parts from reference TRBV28 and TRBJ1-5): DVKVTQSSRYLVKRTGEKVFLECVQDMDHENMFWYRQDPGLGLRLIYFSYDVKMKEKGDIPEGYSVSREKKERFSLILESASTNQTSMYLCASNPGGNQPQHFGDGTRLSIL.

This chain uses TRBV11-3 with TRBJ2-2; D gene ambiguous. The V end was cut by 1 base, the J end by 0 bases, with 6 bases between. CDR3 length equals 15 residues. The germline gives CDR1 SGHNT, CDR2 YENEEA. This CDR3 reads CASSLGVANTGELFF. CDR3 coding DNA: TGTGCCAGCAGCTTAGGGGTCGCGAACACCGGGGAGCTGTTTTTT.

The chain uses TRBV28 and TRBJ1-1; TRBD1 might be the D (6 bases). Germline CDR1 and CDR2: MDHEN and SYDVKM. The CDR3 is 14 amino acids. V shed 2 bases and J shed 1 base, with 8 bases lying between them. CDR3 DNA sequence: TGTGCCAGCAGTTTACAGGGGACGAACACTGAAGCTTTCTTT. Its translation is CASSLQGTNTEAFF.

This chain connects TRBV29-1 to TRBJ2-5; TRBD2 matches at 13 bases. CDR1 is SQVTM and CDR2 is ANQGSEA in the germline V gene. The CDR3 totals 14 residues. V lost 4 bases to trimming and J lost 5 bases; unmatched junction nucleotides: 4. The CDR3 sequence is CSVGLAGGQETQYF. The CDR3 DNA follows: TGCAGCGTTGGACTAGCGGGAGGACAGGAGACCCAGTACTTC.

This sequence joins TRBV5-1 and TRBJ1-1, with 8 bases identical to TRBD1. The junction had 2 bases not matched to a gene; V was cut back by 2 bases and J by 5 bases. This CDR3 has 13 amino acids. The germline gives CDR1 SGHRS, CDR2 YFSETQ. The CDR3 spells CASSFGQGTEAFF. In DNA, the CDR3 is TGCGCCAGCAGCTTCGGACAGGGTACTGAAGCTTTCTTT. Full variable domain (outside the CDR3, taken from reference TRBV5-1 and TRBJ1-1): KAGVTQTPRYLIKTRGQQVTLSCSPISGHRSVSWYQQTPGQGLQFLFEYFSETQRNKGNFPGRFSGRQFSNSRSEMNVSTLELGDSALYLCASSFGQGTEAFFGQGTRLTVV.

The chain couples TRBV30 to TRBJ2-7, with a possible D match to TRBD1 (5 bases). Germline V lookup: CDR1 GTSNPN, CDR2 SVGIG (reference sequence). This CDR3 region has 12 residues. Trimming stripped 2 bases from V and 5 bases from J, with 10 bases between. In DNA form, the CDR3 reads TGTGCCTGGAGTCGACAGATGGACGAGCAGTACTTC. It encodes CAWSRQMDEQYF.

The V call is TRBV5-1, the J call TRBJ2-7; 8 bases match TRBD2. From germline, CDR1 is SGHRS and CDR2 YFSETQ. V was clipped by 4 bases and J by 0 bases; unmatched bases: 3. This CDR3 spans 14 amino acids. CDR3 DNA: TGCGCCAGCAGCCGGACTAGCCCCTCCTACGAGCAGTACTTC. It specifies CASSRTSPSYEQYF.

The chain links TRBV14 to TRBJ2-2; D gene uncertain. Per the germline V gene, CDR1 is SGHDN and CDR2 is FVKESK. V lost 1 base to trimming and J lost 6 bases, with 6 bases between them. The CDR3 runs to 13 residues. The CDR3 loop reads CASSQGEAGELFF. Here the CDR3 DNA reads TGTGCCAGCAGCCAAGGAGAGGCCGGGGAGCTGTTTTTT.

The rearrangement uses TRBV24-1 and TRBJ1-1; possible D gene TRBD1, 6 bases. V lost 5 bases, J lost 0 bases, and 12 bases lay in between. The germline CDR1 and CDR2 sequences are KGHDR and SFDVKD. This CDR3 comprises 15 residues. The CDR3 DNA follows: TGTGCCACCAGTGGTGCGGGGGCCTTGAACACTGAAGCTTTCTTT. As protein: CATSGAGALNTEAFF.

The CDR3 spells CASRRQGDGNQPQHF. The DNA for the CDR3 is TGTGCCAGCAGAAGACAGGGGGACGGCAATCAGCCCCAGCATTTT. The chain is built from TRBV6-5 and TRBJ1-5; 9 bases are a match to TRBD1. V dropped 6 bases and J dropped 2; count of bases not matched to a gene: 5. Germline CDR1 and CDR2: MNHEY and SVGAGI. The CDR3 extends over 15 amino acids.

This chain uses TRBV30 with TRBJ1-5; weak D call: TRBD1 (5 bases). Trimming stripped 3 bases from V and 4 bases from J, with 10 bases between. Germline loops: CDR1 GTSNPN, CDR2 SVGIG (reference sequence). CDR3 size: 13 residues. CDR3 DNA: TGTGCCTGGAGCGGCGGGGGGAATCAGCCCCAGCATTTT. Translating it yields CAWSGGGNQPQHF.

The V call is TRBV30, the J call TRBJ2-3; either TRBD1 or TRBD2 may supply D (5 bases each). V lost 0 bases to trimming and J lost 6 bases, with 16 bases between them. The length of the CDR3 is 15 residues. Germline V gene lookup returns CDR1 GTSNPN and CDR2 SVGIG (reference sequence). In nucleotides, the CDR3 is TGTGCCTGGAGTGTACGTCGGGGACCTCCGGATACGCAGTATTTT. It is translated as CAWSVRRGPPDTQYF.

The chain has TRBV28 and TRBJ1-6; the D gene is possibly TRBD1 (6 bases). V lost 7 bases, J lost 7 bases, and 14 bases lay in between. The CDR3 covers 14 residues. Per germline, CDR1 MDHEN and CDR2 SYDVKM. The CDR3 DNA follows: TGTGCCAGCATTAGGACAGTTCAGAATTCACCCCTCCACTTT. Translated, it gives CASIRTVQNSPLHF.

The V gene is TRBV24-1, the J gene TRBJ1-5, with a possible D match to TRBD1 (5 bases). The germline V gene has CDR1 KGHDR and CDR2 SFDVKD. The V and J ends lost 5 bases and 2 bases respectively, with 12 bases between them. The length of the CDR3 is 15 residues. The CDR3 coding sequence is TGTGCCACCAGTGGGGGGGACGGAGGCAATCAGCCCCAGCATTTT. Its protein is CATSGGDGGNQPQHF.

This sequence joins TRBV5-5 and TRBJ2-1; D is undetermined. The CDR3 contains 15 residues. Trimming stripped 3 bases from V and 0 bases from J, with 10 bases between. CDR1 is SGHKS and CDR2 is YYEKEE in the germline V gene (reference sequence). CDR3 sequence (DNA): TGTGCCAGCAGCTCGGCACTGACCTCCTACAATGAGCAGTTCTTC. This encodes CASSSALTSYNEQFF.

The chain links TRBV6-1 to TRBJ1-3; D gene uncertain. The CDR3 is made up of 17 amino acids. Germline-derived CDR1 and CDR2 are MNHNS and SASEGT. V shed 1 base and J shed 1 base, with 14 bases lying between them. CDR3 sequence (DNA): TGTGCCAGCAGTGAAGTTTTAGGGTGGCGATCTGGAAACACCATATATTTT. Residues: CASSEVLGWRSGNTIYF.

V is TRBV4-2 and J is TRBJ2-1; TRBD2 is a possible D gene (5 bases). Trimming stripped 6 bases from V and 6 bases from J, with 15 bases between. CDR1 is LGHNA and CDR2 is YNFKEQ in the germline V gene. The CDR3 loop spans 14 amino acids. The CDR3 nucleotides read TGTGCCAGCAGTAGTGATAGCGCCCTCAATGAGCAGTTCTTC. It encodes CASSSDSALNEQFF.

The chain employs TRBV5-1 and TRBJ2-7; D assignment may be TRBD1 or TRBD2 (5 bases each). Germline loops: CDR1 SGHRS, CDR2 YFSETQ. The CDR3 totals 15 residues. The V end lost 4 bases, the J end lost 0 bases, and 14 bases lay between the germline ends. The CDR3 nucleotides are TGCGCCAGCAGCCCAACCTCAGGGACCTCCTACGAGCAGTACTTC. It is translated as CASSPTSGTSYEQYF.

The V call is TRBV24-1, the J call TRBJ2-7, with no clear D. The CDR3 totals 16 residues. The germline V and J ends were trimmed by 3 bases and 0 bases, with 14 bases remaining between them. Germline CDR1 KGHDR, CDR2 SFDVKD. CDR3 region: CATSDHLWANSYEQYF. In nucleotides, the CDR3 is TGTGCCACCAGTGATCATCTTTGGGCCAACTCCTACGAGCAGTACTTC.

This chain links TRBV11-2 with TRBJ2-3, with TRBD2 matching 10 bases. The CDR3 extends over 15 amino acids. With V trimmed by 3 bases and J by 5 bases, 5 bases remained unmatched. CDR1 is SGHAT and CDR2 is FQNNGV in the germline V gene. CDR3: CASSLDGLAEDTQYF. In nucleotides, the CDR3 is TGTGCCAGCAGCTTGGACGGACTAGCGGAAGATACGCAGTATTTT. Variable domain in full (rest from reference TRBV11-2 and TRBJ2-3): EAGVAQSPRYKIIEKRQSVAFWCNPISGHATLYWYQQILGQGPKLLIQFQNNGVVDDSQLPKDRFSAERLKGVDSTLKIQPAKLEDSAVYLCASSLDGLAEDTQYFGPGTRLTVL.

This clone was recorded only once. This chain joins TRBV6-2 or TRBV6-3 and TRBJ1-5, with a possible D match to TRBD1 (5 bases). The V gene's germline CDR1 is MNHEY and CDR2 SVGEGT. The V end was cut by 6 bases, the J end by 7 bases, with 19 bases between. The CDR3 spans 15 residues. CDR3 in amino acids: CASSGPGTGKQPQHF. CDR3 DNA: TGTGCCAGCAGCGGCCCCGGGACCGGGAAGCAGCCCCAGCATTTT.